The source of this TCR beta chain is a study of tumor-infiltrating lymphocytes in primary liver carcinoma. Germline DNA was extracted too, while blood RNA derived from unsorted whole blood. CDR3 length equals 15 residues. A primer matching the constant region was used to make TCR beta cDNA from 500 ng of total RNA. ARM-PCR, slightly modified, supplied the TCR beta libraries through three nested multiplex PCR rounds. Running 10 cycles apiece, the first two PCR rounds relied on TRBV1-TRBV30 forward primers together with a C-beta reverse primer. TCRdb reprocessed the multiplex PCR reads via MiXCR and lists one record per CDR3 protein. Of about 300,000 distinct CDR3 sequences listed, roughly two thirds are singletons. Study-wide findings and caveats: The overlap of tumor-adjacent and tumor-blood pairs was smaller than that of tumor region pairs. Left bulk and unsorted, the samples did not allow CD4+ and CD8+ repertoires to be compared.

Concerning this clonotype itself: The antigen remains unidentified. Germline and junction disagree at one end, which may indicate a read error.

The origin of this receptor is a man aged 35-49 years with primary liver carcinoma and hepatitis B virus infection. Sequenced material: peripheral blood. The gene calls are TRBV12-3 or TRBV12-4 and TRBJ2-2; D possibly corresponds to TRBD2 (6 bases). CDR3 sequence (DNA): TGTCCCAGCAGTTTCCGGGGGTGGAATGGCGGGGAGCTGTTTTTT. Protein: CPSSFRGWNGGELFF.